These 22 T cell receptor beta chains were sequenced from one sample in a study of shared clonotypes between healthy human individuals. CD45RO-negative, CCR7-positively selected cells formed the naive CD8 fraction, excluding terminally differentiated effector memory CD45RA+ cells. Data came from immunoSEQ multiplex PCR; TCRdb stores just in-frame clones and leaves some out. The sample includes over 750,000 clones, approximately 97% of them seen just once. Sequencing used naive CD8+ T cells sorted from blood. The receptors originated from a man aged 30 to 45 in good health.

This clone showed up just once. The chain links TRBV28 to TRBJ1-2; D may be TRBD1 (6 bases). The germline V gene encodes CDR1 MDHEN and CDR2 SYDVKM. The CDR3 has 15 amino acids. Deletions cut 5 bases from V and 8 bases from J, with 21 bases between. The DNA of the CDR3 is TGTGCCAGCAGTGGTGGACAGTCGCATCGTGAGGGCTACACCTTC. Translating it yields CASSGGQSHREGYTF.

The chain couples TRBV14 to TRBJ2-7; D is perhaps TRBD1 (5 bases). The V end lost 4 bases, the J end lost 2 bases, and 15 bases lay between the germline ends. The CDR3 consists of 15 residues. Germline-derived CDR1 and CDR2 are SGHDN and FVKESK. CDR3 bases: TGTGCCAGCAGCCTCTCGACAGTAGCAACCTACGAGCAGTACTTC. Protein sequence: CASSLSTVATYEQYF.

V usage is TRBV11-2 and J usage is TRBJ2-3, with TRBD2 matching over 8 bases. V shed 1 base and J 6 bases; nucleotides not matched to a gene: 6. The CDR3 covers 15 residues. Germline loops: CDR1 SGHAT, CDR2 FQNNGV. This CDR3 reads CASSLASGFFDTQYF. DNA of the CDR3: TGTGCCAGCAGCTTAGCTAGCGGGTTCTTTGATACGCAGTATTTT.

This chain uses TRBV27 with TRBJ2-4; D unclear. The germline gives CDR1 MNHEY, CDR2 SMNVEV (reference sequence). The CDR3 runs to 16 residues. Deletions cut 7 bases from V and 3 bases from J, with 19 bases between. For the CDR3, the DNA is TGTGCCAGCATCCAACCGCCTCTAAACATCAAAAACATTCAGTACTTC. Residues: CASIQPPLNIKNIQYF.

The chain recombines TRBV10-3 with TRBJ2-3, with TRBD2 matching 7 bases. This CDR3 comprises 15 residues. Trimming cost V 8 bases and J 2 bases; bases outside gene matches: 10. The germline V gene encodes CDR1 ENHRY and CDR2 SYGVKD. The CDR3 nucleotides are TGTGCCATCCGGGGATCTAGCGGATTCACAGATACGCAGTATTTT. Translation: CAIRGSSGFTDTQYF.

The rearrangement joins TRBV27 to TRBJ2-2, with 9 bases that match TRBD1. The CDR3 length is 16 residues. Per germline, CDR1 MNHEY and CDR2 SMNVEV (reference sequence). The V and J ends lost 5 bases and 3 bases, in that order; junction bases with no gene match: 7. CDR3 residues: CASSTGQGRDTGELFF. The CDR3 nucleotides read TGTGCCAGCAGTACGGGACAGGGAAGGGACACCGGGGAGCTGTTTTTT.

CDR3: CASSQEWTLGRKLFF. In nucleotides, the CDR3 is TGCGCCAGCAGCCAAGAGTGGACCCTGGGGCGAAAACTGTTTTTT. J is TRBJ1-4 and V is TRBV4-1; weak D call: TRBD1 (5 bases). CDR1 and CDR2 (germline): MGHRA, YSYEKL. Trimming removed 0 bases from V and 10 bases from J, with 15 bases in between. The CDR3 runs to 15 residues.

The chain combines TRBV10-3 with TRBJ2-2; tentatively, D is TRBD1 (5 bases). Between the trimmed V and J ends, which lost 4 bases and 5 bases, there was a span of 11 bases. There are 14 residues in the CDR3. Germline lookup yields CDR1 ENHRY and CDR2 SYGVKD. The CDR3 reads CAISAQGKTGELFF. Here the CDR3 DNA reads TGTGCCATCAGTGCGCAGGGAAAAACCGGGGAGCTGTTTTTT.

The rearrangement uses TRBV7-9 and TRBJ1-1; D possibly corresponds to TRBD1 (5 bases). Germline CDR1 is SEHNR and CDR2 is FQNEAQ (reference sequence). CDR3 size: 12 residues. V was shortened by 5 bases and J by 5 bases, with 9 bases between the two germline ends. The DNA for the CDR3 is TGTGCCAGCAGCGACGACAGAACTGAAGCTTTCTTT. The encoded protein is CASSDDRTEAFF.

CDR3 sequence: CASSYASGSYEQYF. As DNA, the CDR3 is TGTGCCAGCAGTTACGCTAGCGGGAGCTACGAGCAGTACTTC. V is TRBV27 and J is TRBJ2-7; 10 positions agree with TRBD2. The V segment lost 4 bases and the J segment 3 bases; nucleotides outside the gene matches: 3. The CDR3 consists of 14 residues. CDR1 and CDR2 (germline): MNHEY, SMNVEV (reference sequence).

The J gene is TRBJ2-7, the V gene TRBV14; TRBD2 matches at 10 bases. V was clipped by 6 bases and J by 6 bases; unmatched bases: 8. Germline V gene sequence: CDR1 SGHDN, CDR2 FVKESK. CDR3 length equals 14 residues. The CDR3 protein is CASSLPGLAREQYF. As DNA, the CDR3 is TGTGCCAGCAGTCTACCGGGACTAGCGCGCGAGCAGTACTTC.

V and J are TRBV27 and TRBJ2-7; D is possibly TRBD2 (5 bases). V lost 6 bases and J 7 bases, leaving 22 bases between the germline ends. CDR1 and CDR2 (germline): MNHEY, SMNVEV (reference sequence). The CDR3 is made up of 15 amino acids. The CDR3 nucleotides read TGTGCCAGCAGGGACGGGAAAAAGGCCCTTGGGGAGCAGTACTTC. Amino acid sequence: CASRDGKKALGEQYF.

The rearrangement joins TRBV7-9 to TRBJ2-1, with TRBD2 matching over 7 bases. The germline CDR1 and CDR2 sequences are SEHNR and FQNEAQ (reference sequence). V was pared by 6 bases and J by 3 bases, with 11 bases of the junction left unmatched. The CDR3 is made up of 16 amino acids. CDR3 bases: TGTGCCAGCAGAGAGGCAGGCGGGAGCCTCTACAATGAGCAGTTCTTC. The encoded protein is CASREAGGSLYNEQFF.

J is TRBJ1-2 and V is TRBV29-1; D is unresolved. Germline V CDR1 and CDR2: SQVTM, ANQGSEA. The CDR3 contains 13 residues. The V and J ends lost 4 bases and 0 bases respectively, with 9 bases between them. This chain's CDR3 is CSVVVGSNYGYTF. DNA for the CDR3: TGCAGCGTTGTGGTAGGGTCTAACTATGGCTACACCTTC. The full variable domain, completed using reference TRBV29-1 and TRBJ1-2, is SAVISQKPSRDICQRGTSLTIQCQVDSQVTMMFWYRQQPGQSLTLIATANQGSEATYESGFVIDKFPISRPNLTFSTLTVSNMSPEDSSIYLCSVVVGSNYGYTFGSGTRLTVV.

The rearrangement links TRBV6-6 to TRBJ2-7; 8 positions match TRBD2. Germline V gene data show CDR1 as MNHNY and CDR2 as SVGAGI (reference sequence). The CDR3 has 15 residues. J lost 4 bases, V lost 0 bases, and 5 bases had no gene match. The CDR3 nucleotides read TGTGCCAGCAGTTACTCGACTAGCGCACAGTACGAGCAGTACTTC. Translation: CASSYSTSAQYEQYF.

The genes are TRBV15 and TRBJ1-3, with no clear D. Trimming removed 3 bases at V and 4 bases at J, with 10 bases between. Germline lookup yields CDR1 LNHNV and CDR2 YYDKDF (reference sequence). The CDR3 length is 14 residues. The CDR3 region is CATSSPDGGNTIYF. The CDR3 nucleotides read TGTGCCACCAGCAGCCCAGACGGCGGAAACACCATATATTTT.

The chain is built from TRBV18 and TRBJ2-1, with TRBD2 identical over 9 bases. This CDR3 is built from 16 residues. Losses at the gene ends were 3 bases for V and 0 bases for J; bases not matched to a gene: 3. Germline V gives CDR1 KGHSH, CDR2 LQKENI. CDR3 residues: CASSPLSGSSYNEQFF. CDR3 nucleotides: TGTGCCAGCTCACCTCTTAGCGGGAGCTCCTACAATGAGCAGTTCTTC.

V and J are TRBV7-6 and TRBJ2-2; 8 nucleotides agree with TRBD1. Germline V gene lookup returns CDR1 SGHVS and CDR2 FNYEAQ. Trimming cost V 4 bases and J 4 bases; bases outside gene matches: 5. This CDR3 contains 15 residues. CDR3 amino acids: CASSYKDRGTGELFF. The CDR3 nucleotides read TGTGCCAGCAGCTACAAAGACAGGGGCACCGGGGAGCTGTTTTTT. Together with reference TRBV7-6 and TRBJ2-2, the CDR3 gives the full variable domain: GAGVSQSPRYKVTKRGQDVALRCDPISGHVSLYWYRQALGQGPEFLTYFNYEAQQDKSGLPNDRFSAERPEGSISTLTIQRTEQRDSAMYRCASSYKDRGTGELFFGEGSRLTVL.

V usage is TRBV7-6 and J usage is TRBJ2-1; 12 nucleotides align to TRBD2. The CDR3 totals 16 residues. Germline V CDR1 and CDR2: SGHVS, FNYEAQ. The trim removed 4 bases at V and 7 bases at J, leaving 8 bases unmatched. DNA for the CDR3: TGTGCCAGCAGCTCGATGCTAGCGGGAGGGCGAAATGAGCAGTTCTTC. This codes for CASSSMLAGGRNEQFF.

This chain joins TRBV5-5 and TRBJ2-3, with D maybe TRBD2 (5 bases). This CDR3 has 15 residues. Deletions cut 0 bases from V and 1 base from J, with 9 bases between. Germline CDR1 is SGHKS and CDR2 is YYEKEE (reference sequence). CDR3 sequence: CASSLAPEGTDTQYF. In DNA form, the CDR3 reads TGTGCCAGCAGCTTGGCCCCGGAGGGCACAGATACGCAGTATTTT.

As concerns this clone: Other nucleotide sequences from this sample produce the same CDR3. V is TRBV6-1 and J is TRBJ2-7; no clear D gene. The CDR3 extends over 12 amino acids. V lost 3 bases and J 0 bases, leaving 3 bases between the germline ends. The germline V gene has CDR1 MNHNS and CDR2 SASEGT. The CDR3 nucleotides are TGTGCCAGCAGTGACGGCTCCTACGAGCAGTACTTC. Its translation is CASSDGSYEQYF.

The chain links TRBV7-2 to TRBJ2-7; D gene unclear. The CDR3 contains 13 residues. CDR1 is SGHTA and CDR2 is FQGNSA in the germline V gene. V gave up 5 bases and J gave up 3 bases, with 11 bases separating them. CDR3 residues: CASSVWKDYEQYF. For the CDR3, the DNA is TGTGCCAGCAGCGTCTGGAAGGACTACGAGCAGTACTTC. Based on the CDR3 plus reference TRBV7-2 and TRBJ2-7, the full variable domain is GAGVSQSPSNKVTEKGKDVELRCDPISGHTALYWYRQSLGQGLEFLIYFQGNSAPDKSGLPSDRFSAERTGGSVSTLTIQRTQQEDSAVYLCASSVWKDYEQYFGPGTRLTVT.